The rows below give T cell receptor beta chains drawn from one sample of a study of T cell changes during pregnancy in multiple sclerosis. Profiling relied on immunoSEQ multiplex PCR, and the TCRdb table lists in-frame clones only, not all of them. The sample consists of about 89,000 clones, around 94% of them appearing once. The specimen comprised peripheral blood, sampled in the third trimester of pregnancy. These receptors came from a female donor with multiple sclerosis, enrolled in a pregnancy study. Each CDR3 is given with its conserved first and last residue. The order of the fields is V gene, CDR3 length, clone size, D gene, J gene, CDR3 protein, CDR3 DNA. The D gene is left open where the match is weak. Only some rows state a clone size, as once, few, many or a class for expanded clones.

>TRBV19|15|once|TRBD1|TRBJ1-1
CASIGQGERLTEAFF
TGTGCCAGTATCGGACAGGGTGAGAGGTTAACTGAAGCTTTCTTT
>TRBV20-1|11|-|-|TRBJ2-1
CSAFIAVHQFF
TGCAGTGCTTTTATAGCGGTCCATCAGTTCTTC
>TRBV7-3|17|-|TRBD2|TRBJ2-1
CASSLIGSSGSYNEQFF
TGTGCCAGCAGCTTAATAGGGTCTAGCGGGAGTTACAATGAGCAGTTCTTC
>TRBV27|16|-|TRBD1|TRBJ2-6
CASSLTGALGANVLTF
TGTGCCAGCAGTTTGACAGGGGCGCTGGGGGCCAACGTCCTGACTTTC
>TRBV20-1|10|-|TRBD2|TRBJ2-7
CSAGDYGQYF
TGCAGTGCAGGGGACTACGGGCAGTACTTC
>TRBV4-1|17|-|TRBD2|TRBJ2-2
CASSQELAGARGGELFF
TGCGCCAGCAGCCAAGAACTAGCGGGAGCCCGTGGCGGGGAGCTGTTTTTT
>TRBV4-1|14|-|TRBD1|TRBJ1-2
CASSRLTGDLSYTF
TGCGCCAGCAGCCGATTGACAGGGGATCTTTCCTACACCTTC
>TRBV9|15|-|-|TRBJ2-5
CASSVARGDRETQYF
TGTGCCAGCAGCGTAGCCCGCGGGGACCGAGAGACCCAGTACTTC
>TRBV9|20|-|TRBD2|TRBJ2-2
CASSPQVAGRSSRLTGELFF
TGTGCCAGCAGCCCCCAGGTAGCGGGGAGATCTTCGAGGTTGACCGGGGAGCTGTTTTTT
>TRBV5-4|15|-|TRBD2|TRBJ2-5
CASSPGLAVQETQYF
TGTGCCAGCAGCCCAGGACTAGCGGTCCAAGAGACCCAGTACTTC
>TRBV25-1|13|few|TRBD1|TRBJ1-5
CASSETGLQPQHF
TGTGCCAGCAGTGAGACAGGGCTTCAGCCCCAGCATTTT
>TRBV5-1|15|-|TRBD2|TRBJ2-1
CASSPGLAGPNEQFF
TGCGCCAGCAGCCCGGGACTAGCGGGTCCCAATGAGCAGTTCTTC
>TRBV7-9|12|-|-|TRBJ2-7
CASSLTLGEQYF
TGTGCCAGCAGCTTAACTCTCGGCGAGCAGTACTTC
>TRBV6-1|16|-|TRBD1|TRBJ1-3
CASSDQGDLSGNTIYF
TGTGCCAGCAGTGATCAGGGGGACCTCTCTGGAAACACCATATATTTT
>TRBV30|15|once|TRBD1|TRBJ1-5
CAWSVGDSRAQPQNF
TGTGCCTGGAGTGTTGGGGACAGTAGGGCGCAGCCCCAGAATTTT
>TRBV7-9|15|once|TRBD1|TRBJ2-1
CASSTGQGAMDEQFF
TGTGCCAGCAGCACGGGACAGGGGGCGATGGATGAGCAGTTCTTC
>TRBV30|16|-|TRBD2|TRBJ2-7
CAWSALTSGRAYEQYF
TGTGCCTGGAGTGCTTTGACTAGCGGGAGGGCCTACGAGCAGTACTTC
>TRBV19|15|-|TRBD1|TRBJ1-5
CASSISGQGNQPQHF
TGTGCCAGTAGTATTTCGGGACAGGGAAATCAGCCCCAGCATTTT
>TRBV5-6|18|-|TRBD1|TRBJ1-1
CASSPQGRGPEQNTEAFF
TGTGCCAGCAGCCCCCAGGGCAGGGGGCCCGAACAGAACACTGAAGCTTTCTTT
>TRBV5-1|15|-|TRBD2|TRBJ2-3
CASSRTSGGTDTQYF
TGCGCCAGCAGCCGGACTAGCGGAGGCACAGATACGCAGTATTTT
>TRBV7-2|15|few|TRBD2|TRBJ2-7
CASSLVTSGSYEQYF
TGTGCCAGCAGCTTAGTAACTAGCGGATCCTACGAGCAGTACTTC
>TRBV28|11|-|-|TRBJ2-1
CASKETNVLFF
TGTGCCAGCAAGGAGACTAATGTGTTGTTCTTC
>TRBV5-6|17|-|-|TRBJ2-1
CASSLQDYFQSYNEQFF
TGTGCCAGCAGCTTGCAAGACTACTTTCAGTCCTACAATGAGCAGTTCTTC
>TRBV25-1|17|once|-|TRBJ1-4
CASSELRSEGGSEKLFF
TGTGCCAGCAGTGAACTACGATCGGAGGGAGGGAGTGAAAAACTGTTTTTT
>TRBV12-2|16|once|-|TRBJ2-2
CASRLERVPNAGELFF
TGTGCAAGTCGCTTAGAACGAGTCCCAAACGCCGGGGAGCTGTTTTTT
>TRBV4-2|16|-|TRBD1|TRBJ2-3
CASSQDRQGAGDTQYF
TGTGCCAGCAGCCAAGATAGGCAGGGGGCGGGAGATACGCAGTATTTT
>TRBV4-1|16|-|-|TRBJ2-7
CASSQDPQGRTYEQYF
TGCGCCAGCAGCCAAGATCCCCAGGGGAGAACCTACGAGCAGTACTTC
>TRBV5-1|15|-|TRBD2|TRBJ2-7
CASSPLAGAQYEQYF
TGCGCCAGCAGCCCACTAGCGGGAGCTCAGTACGAGCAGTACTTC
>TRBV25-1|15|-|TRBD2|TRBJ2-3
CASSDSGRVGDTQYF
TGTGCCAGCAGTGATAGCGGGAGGGTGGGAGATACGCAGTATTTT
>TRBV5-6|16|-|TRBD1|TRBJ1-5
CASSEGGGGSHQPQHF
TGTGCCAGCAGCGAAGGAGGAGGGGGCTCCCATCAGCCCCAGCATTTT
>TRBV7-6|16|-|TRBD1|TRBJ2-1
CASSLVGRGSRNEQFF
TGTGCCAGCAGCTTAGTGGGCAGGGGGTCGAGGAATGAGCAGTTCTTC
>TRBV18|15|-|-|TRBJ2-7
CASSSPGLDSYEQYF
TGTGCCAGCTCATCACCGGGACTCGATTCCTACGAGCAGTACTTC
>TRBV4-3|15|-|-|TRBJ1-2
CASSQDTGRVDGYTF
TGCGCCAGCAGCCAAGATACAGGGAGGGTTGATGGCTACACCTTC
>TRBV12-5|13|-|-|TRBJ2-5
CASGLDRQETQYF
TGTGCTAGTGGTTTGGACAGACAAGAGACCCAGTACTTC
>TRBV15|15|-|-|TRBJ2-7
CATSKEGGSTNEQYF
TGTGCCACCAGCAAAGAGGGAGGATCGACTAACGAGCAGTACTTC
>TRBV27|11|-|-|TRBJ2-7
CASSLGHEQYF
TGTGCCAGCAGTTTAGGCCACGAGCAGTACTTC
>TRBV7-9|13|-|-|TRBJ2-7
CASSPGQPYEQYF
TGTGCCAGCAGCCCTGGACAACCCTACGAGCAGTACTTC
>TRBV7-9|15|-|TRBD1|TRBJ2-1
CASSHRQGAYNEQFF
TGTGCCAGCAGCCACAGACAGGGGGCTTACAATGAGCAGTTCTTC
>TRBV5-1|15|-|-|TRBJ2-7
CASSSLGGALGEQYF
TGCGCCAGCAGCTCCCTGGGGGGGGCCTTGGGCGAGCAGTACTTC
>TRBV4-1|15|-|-|TRBJ2-1
CASSQDKGDGNEQFF
TGCGCCAGCAGCCAAGATAAGGGAGACGGGAATGAGCAGTTCTTC
>TRBV7-2|16|once|TRBD2|TRBJ2-3
CASSLGLAGYTDTQYF
TGTGCCAGCAGCTTAGGACTAGCGGGCTACACAGATACGCAGTATTTT
>TRBV28|14|once|-|TRBJ1-1
CASSLEQANTEAFF
TGTGCCAGCAGTTTAGAACAGGCCAACACTGAAGCTTTCTTT
>TRBV6-5|15|-|TRBD2|TRBJ2-7
CASSYGTSGSYEQYF
TGTGCCAGCAGTTACGGGACTAGCGGATCCTACGAGCAGTACTTC
>TRBV6-4|15|few|TRBD1|TRBJ2-7
CASRPGGQGLYEQYF
TGTGCCAGCAGACCTGGAGGACAGGGCCTCTACGAGCAGTACTTC
>TRBV5-1|14|-|-|TRBJ2-1
CASSALTGFNEQFF
TGCGCCAGCAGCGCCTTAACAGGGTTCAATGAGCAGTTCTTC
>TRBV27|15|-|-|TRBJ2-2
CATSAPRQVSGELFF
TGTGCCACTTCGGCCCCCAGACAAGTATCCGGGGAGCTGTTTTTT
>TRBV19|17|-|TRBD2|TRBJ2-6
CASTMASGLSGANVLTF
TGTGCCAGTACCATGGCTAGCGGCCTCTCTGGGGCCAACGTCCTGACTTTC
>TRBV18|16|-|-|TRBJ2-1
CASSPSLVTRYNEQFF
TGTGCCAGCTCACCAAGCTTAGTAACCCGCTACAATGAGCAGTTCTTC
>TRBV19|14|-|TRBD2|TRBJ2-7
CASRGLAGAYEQYF
TGTGCCAGTAGGGGACTAGCGGGGGCCTACGAGCAGTACTTC
>TRBV27|16|-|TRBD2|TRBJ2-7
CASSLLADTPLYEQYF
TGTGCCAGCAGTTTGCTAGCGGATACCCCCCTCTACGAGCAGTACTTC
>TRBV6-6|16|-|TRBD1|TRBJ2-7
CASSSNRDRQTYEQYF
TGTGCCAGCAGCTCCAACCGGGACAGGCAAACCTACGAGCAGTACTTC
>TRBV2|15|-|TRBD2|TRBJ2-1
CASSRAGDTYNEQFF
TGTGCCAGCAGCCGAGCGGGAGATACCTACAATGAGCAGTTCTTC
>TRBV5-1|15|-|-|TRBJ2-7
CASSLAVSGPGEQYF
TGCGCCAGCAGCTTGGCAGTCAGCGGCCCCGGCGAGCAGTACTTC
>TRBV18|14|-|-|TRBJ1-2
CASSPVEGLSGYTF
TGTGCCAGCTCACCAGTGGAGGGGCTGAGCGGCTACACCTTC
>TRBV19|13|-|TRBD1|TRBJ2-7
CASSRQGPYEQYF
TGTGCCAGTTCCCGACAGGGTCCCTACGAGCAGTACTTC